This T cell receptor beta chain was sequenced during a study of cytomegalovirus exposure and HLA in healthy donors. Per germline, CDR1 SQVTM and CDR2 ANQGSEA. The CDR3 is 15 amino acids. The junction had 9 bases not matched to a gene; V was cut back by 6 bases and J by 2 bases. This clone occurred once. Some clones are missing from TCRdb's copy, which holds only in-frame ones; the method was immunoSEQ multiplex PCR. The sample comprises tens of thousands of clones, approximately 94% of which are singletons, and 3.2% rests with the top ten. This sequence joins TRBV29-1 and TRBJ1-3; 8 nucleotides line up with TRBD1. The sample comprised PBMCs. The sequence was collected from a young woman in good health and CMV-seropositive. CDR3 sequence reads: CSVQGTGGPGNTIYF. The CDR3 bases are TGCAGCGTCCAAGGGACAGGCGGGCCTGGAAACACCATATATTTT.